This T cell receptor (beta chain) was retrieved from a study of tumor-infiltrating lymphocytes in localized non-small cell lung cancer. Study observations and caveats: Technical variation could not be separated from intratumor heterogeneity here. No T-cell fraction difference was seen between IM1 and IM2 tumors. TCR sequencing covered a subset of patients with enough tissue.

The CDR3 contains 15 residues. Germline V gives CDR1 GTSNPN, CDR2 SVGIG (reference sequence). V gave up 0 bases and J gave up 5 bases, with 16 bases separating them. In its sample, this clone ranks as medium-sized. Its antigen is unidentified. Measured with immunoSEQ multiplex PCR; TCRdb has only the in-frame clones, and not every one. The sample carries thousands of clones, around three fifths recorded once. Material for sequencing was uninvolved lung tissue not adjacent to the tumor. This receptor was obtained from a human donor with non-small cell lung cancer. The chain couples TRBV30 to TRBJ1-2; possible D gene TRBD1, 6 bases. The CDR3 DNA sequence: TGTGCCTGGAGTGTATTGGCAGGGGACGCATATGGCTACACCTTC. It specifies CAWSVLAGDAYGYTF. Complete variable domain (other parts from reference TRBV30 and TRBJ1-2): SQTIHQWPATLVQPVGSPLSLECTVEGTSNPNLYWYRQAAGRGLQLLFYSVGIGQISSEVPQNLSASRPQDRQFILSSKKLLLSDSGFYLCAWSVLAGDAYGYTFGSGTRLTVV.